A selection of T cell receptor beta chains follows, all from one sample in a study of cytomegalovirus exposure and HLA in healthy donors. Repertoires were generated with immunoSEQ multiplex PCR, while TCRdb's copy carries only in-frame clones and drops some. Among about 140,000 clones listed, 84% were seen once. Sequenced material: PBMCs. The receptors originated from a woman aged 30 to 39 in good health and CMV-seronegative. CDR3s include the opening cysteine and the closing phenylalanine or tryptophan. The D gene is left open where the match is weak. Not all rows give a size; the values are once, few, many and, for expanded clones, a class.

15,TRBV5-6,-,TRBJ2-5,TRBD1,CASSLGDRAFETQYF,TGTGCCAGCAGCTTGGGGGACAGGGCCTTTGAGACCCAGTACTTC
15,TRBV6-6,-,TRBJ1-5,-,CASSPGGIGNQPQHF,TGTGCCAGCAGTCCCGGGGGGATAGGTAATCAGCCCCAGCATTTT
12,TRBV18,-,TRBJ1-2,TRBD1,CASSRDRNGYTF,TGTGCCAGCTCACGGGACAGGAATGGCTACACCTTC
14,TRBV5-1,-,TRBJ2-5,TRBD2,CASSLESGVGDQYF,TGCGCCAGCAGCTTGGAAAGCGGGGTTGGGGACCAGTACTTC
16,TRBV5-1,-,TRBJ1-3,-,CASSLGTVFSGNTIYF,TGCGCCAGCAGCTTGGGGACAGTTTTCTCTGGAAACACCATATATTTT
15,TRBV5-1,-,TRBJ2-7,-,CASSLGGGYTYEQYF,TGCGCCAGCAGCTTGGGCGGGGGCTATACCTACGAGCAGTACTTC
17,TRBV18,-,TRBJ2-6,TRBD1,CASSPGQGRSGANVLTF,TGTGCCAGCTCACCGGGACAGGGCCGCTCTGGGGCCAACGTCCTGACTTTC
15,TRBV5-1,-,TRBJ2-1,-,CASRSEGTRGNEQFF,TGCGCCAGCAGGTCGGAGGGGACGAGGGGCAATGAGCAGTTCTTC
16,TRBV29-1,-,TRBJ1-2,TRBD1,CSVEDLIGTGGYGYTF,TGCAGCGTTGAAGATCTAATCGGGACAGGGGGCTATGGCTACACCTTC
15,TRBV18,-,TRBJ2-5,TRBD1,CASSPKGGGSEDQYF,TGTGCCAGCTCACCTAAAGGGGGCGGATCGGAGGACCAGTACTTC
16,TRBV9,-,TRBJ1-3,TRBD1,CASSPQTGVSGNTIYF,TGTGCCAGCAGCCCCCAGACAGGGGTATCTGGAAACACCATATATTTT
14,TRBV5-1,-,TRBJ1-1,-,CASSLWSGNTEAFF,TGCGCCAGCAGCTTGTGGTCGGGGAACACTGAAGCTTTCTTT
13,TRBV2,-,TRBJ1-1,-,CASRKNTNTEAFF,TGTGCCAGCAGGAAAAACACGAACACTGAAGCTTTCTTT
16,TRBV7-8,-,TRBJ1-5,TRBD1,CASSYTDRGSNQPQHF,TGTGCCAGCAGCTATACGGACAGGGGCAGTAATCAGCCCCAGCATTTT
14,TRBV4-1,-,TRBJ1-2,-,CASSQVEGASGYTF,TGCGCCAGCAGCCAAGTAGAAGGGGCGAGTGGCTACACCTTC
14,TRBV4-2,once,TRBJ1-2,-,CASSQDQGVRGYTF,TGTGCCAGCAGCCAAGATCAGGGCGTCCGTGGCTACACCTTC
14,TRBV11-1,-,TRBJ1-6,-,CASSETRLNSPLHF,TGTGCCAGCAGCGAAACCAGGCTAAATTCACCCCTCCACTTT
16,TRBV5-4,-,TRBJ2-7,TRBD2,CASSLGGTSGVYEQYF,TGTGCCAGCAGCTTGGGTGGGACTAGCGGGGTGTACGAGCAGTACTTC
15,TRBV9,once,TRBJ2-1,-,CASSVEASVGNEQFF,TGTGCCAGCAGCGTAGAGGCTAGCGTGGGCAATGAGCAGTTCTTC
14,TRBV9,-,TRBJ1-1,-,CASSPDRSNTEAFF,TGTGCCAGCAGCCCCGACAGGTCGAACACTGAAGCTTTCTTT
17,TRBV5-1,-,TRBJ2-1,TRBD2,CASSLAVSGGGNNEQFF,TGCGCCAGCAGCTTGGCCGTGAGCGGGGGAGGCAACAATGAGCAGTTCTTC
12,TRBV6-1,-,TRBJ1-5,TRBD1,CASRQGIGPQHF,TGTGCCAGCCGACAGGGAATAGGGCCCCAGCATTTT
13,TRBV29-1,once,TRBJ2-3,-,CSGGRQGTDTQYF,TGCAGCGGTGGGCGGCAGGGAACAGATACGCAGTATTTT
16,TRBV11-2,-,TRBJ2-3,TRBD2,CASSLTAGGRTDTQYF,TGTGCCAGCAGCTTAACGGCGGGGGGGCGTACAGATACGCAGTATTTT
17,TRBV5-5,-,TRBJ1-2,-,CASSPLISPGGYGIYTF,TGTGCCAGCAGCCCCCTTATCAGCCCGGGTGGATACGGGATTTACACCTTC
11,TRBV7-9,-,TRBJ2-1,-,CASSSFYEQFF,TGTGCCAGCAGCTCCTTCTATGAGCAGTTCTTC
15,TRBV6-1,-,TRBJ1-5,-,CASSDQGFGNQPQHF,TGTGCCAGCAGTGATCAGGGTTTTGGCAATCAGCCCCAGCATTTT
17,TRBV27,once,TRBJ1-5,TRBD1,CASSKRTGGFSNQPQHF,TGTGCCAGCAGTAAACGGACAGGGGGTTTTAGCAATCAGCCCCAGCATTTT
13,TRBV6-4,-,TRBJ1-5,-,CASSAAGYGPQHF,TGTGCCAGCAGCGCGGCAGGGTATGGGCCCCAGCATTTT
13,TRBV9,-,TRBJ1-2,TRBD1,CASSVSTGVGYTF,TGTGCCAGCAGCGTCAGTACAGGGGTTGGCTACACCTTC
14,TRBV28,-,TRBJ2-7,-,CASSLAGRTYEQYF,TGTGCCAGCTCTTTGGCAGGGCGGACCTACGAGCAGTACTTC
14,TRBV15,-,TRBJ1-2,-,CATSRVLAQDGYTF,-
16,TRBV27,-,TRBJ2-1,TRBD1,CASSLSSGTGLYEQFF,TGTGCCAGCAGTTTATCGTCCGGGACAGGGTTGTATGAGCAGTTCTTC
14,TRBV7-8,-,TRBJ1-2,-,CASSLGGGYYGYTF,TGTGCCAGCAGCTTAGGGGGGGGATACTATGGCTACACCTTC
15,TRBV6-1,-,TRBJ1-2,TRBD1,CASTGQGFFGGGYTF,TGTGCCAGCACGGGACAGGGCTTTTTCGGGGGTGGCTACACCTTC
13,TRBV7-3,-,TRBJ2-2,-,CASSQKNTGELFF,TGTGCCAGCAGCCAAAAAAACACCGGGGAGCTGTTTTTT
20,TRBV28,once,TRBJ2-7,TRBD1,CASSLPTLGTGRRNGYEQYF,TGTGCCAGCAGTTTACCAACTCTTGGGACAGGGCGCAGGAATGGCTACGAGCAGTACTTC
16,TRBV13,once,TRBJ2-5,TRBD2,CASSSTSGGAMETQYF,TGTGCCAGCAGCTCTACTAGCGGGGGGGCCATGGAGACCCAGTACTTC
16,TRBV27,-,TRBJ1-6,-,CASRGTWTRSLSSLHF,TGTGCCAGCAGGGGAACTTGGACACGGTCCTTGTCGTCCCTCCACTTT
14,TRBV4-1,-,TRBJ2-2,-,CASSLRTNTGELFF,TGCGCCAGCAGCCTCCGGACTAACACCGGGGAGCTGTTTTTT
16,TRBV12-2,once,TRBJ2-1,-,CASRFQKTGTYNEQFF,TGTGCAAGTCGCTTCCAGAAGACAGGGACTTACAATGAGCAGTTCTTC
15,TRBV2,few,TRBJ2-3,TRBD2,CASIWNAGGTDTQYF,TGTGCCAGCATCTGGAATGCGGGGGGCACAGATACGCAGTATTTT
16,TRBV27,-,TRBJ2-5,TRBD2,CASKVLGLAGVETQYF,TGTGCCAGCAAGGTCCTAGGACTAGCGGGGGTTGAGACCCAGTACTTC
14,TRBV18,-,TRBJ2-5,TRBD1,CASSFRDSQETQYF,TGTGCCAGCTCATTTCGGGACAGCCAAGAGACCCAGTACTTC
14,TRBV27,-,TRBJ1-1,-,CASSLGASGTEAFF,TGTGCCAGCAGTTTGGGGGCATCAGGTACTGAAGCTTTCTTT
15,TRBV30,-,TRBJ2-7,TRBD2,CAWSVASGGPYEQYF,TGTGCCTGGAGTGTAGCTAGCGGGGGACCGTACGAGCAGTACTTC
12,TRBV9,-,TRBJ2-1,-,CASSPIDNEQFF,TGTGCCAGCAGCCCGATAGACAATGAGCAGTTCTTC
13,TRBV30,-,TRBJ2-7,TRBD1,CAWSERTGSEQYF,TGTGCCTGGAGTGAGCGGACAGGGAGCGAGCAGTACTTC
13,TRBV29-1,-,TRBJ2-5,-,CSATYRNQETQYF,TGCAGCGCTACTTACAGGAACCAAGAGACCCAGTACTTC
14,TRBV6-5,-,TRBJ1-6,-,CASSYRRDNSPLHF,TGTGCCAGCAGTTACCGACGGGATAATTCACCCCTCCACTTT
13,TRBV2,-,TRBJ2-3,TRBD2,CASTGLVPDTQYF,TGTGCCAGCACCGGACTAGTCCCAGATACGCAGTATTTT
16,TRBV5-4,-,TRBJ2-1,-,CASSLAGGGTYNEQFF,TGTGCCAGCAGCTTGGCGGGAGGGGGCACCTACAATGAGCAGTTCTTC
9,TRBV6-1,-,TRBJ2-3,-,CASSDAGYF,TGTGCCAGCAGTGATGCGGGGTATTTT
15,TRBV4-1,-,TRBJ1-2,-,CASSQPTGKGAGYTF,TGCGCCAGCAGCCAGCCCACAGGGAAGGGAGCTGGCTACACCTTC
16,TRBV29-1,-,TRBJ2-1,TRBD2,CSVEAGLAGTYNEQFF,TGCAGCGTGGAAGCTGGACTAGCGGGGACTTACAATGAGCAGTTCTTC
15,TRBV4-2,-,TRBJ1-2,TRBD1,CASSDLGQVNYGYTF,TGTGCCAGCAGCGACCTAGGACAGGTTAACTATGGCTACACCTTC
14,TRBV5-1,-,TRBJ2-7,TRBD2,CASSGTSGGDEQYF,TGCGCCAGCAGCGGAACTAGCGGGGGGGACGAGCAGTACTTC
13,TRBV18,-,TRBJ2-3,-,CASSPPMQGREYF,TGTGCCAGCTCACCACCGATGCAGGGCCGGGAGTATTTT
16,TRBV4-3,-,TRBJ1-4,-,CASSQGTRATNEKLFF,TGCGCCAGCAGCCAAGGTACTCGAGCAACTAATGAAAAACTGTTTTTT
15,TRBV19,-,TRBJ2-1,TRBD1,CASSRGTASYNEQFF,TGTGCCAGTAGTAGGGGGACAGCCTCCTACAATGAGCAGTTCTTC